These T cell receptor beta chains were read from a single sample in a study of T cells after posttransplantation cyclophosphamide. Only in-frame clones appear in the TCRdb table, and some are missing; sequencing was by immunoSEQ multiplex PCR. The sample has thousands of clones; about 79% are singletons. Specimen: PBMCs, collected after allogeneic stem cell transplant with posttransplant cyclophosphamide. The receptor source for this set is a male patient aged 55 to 69 who received an allogeneic stem cell transplant from an unrelated donor, was CMV-positive, and had no GVHD. Some T cells may trace back to the graft donor. CDR3s include the opening cysteine and the closing phenylalanine or tryptophan. D genes are given only for firm matches. Clone size is shown for a subset of rows, as once, few, many or a class of expanded clone.

clone_size,j_call,v_call,d_call,cdr3_nt,cdr3_aa
NA,TRBJ1-4,TRBV2,NA,TGTGCCAGCGGACAGTTGAATGAAAAACTGTTTTTT,CASGQLNEKLFF
NA,TRBJ1-1,TRBV7-8,NA,TGTGCCAGCAGCTCGGGGGGGAACACTGAAGCTTTCTTT,CASSSGGNTEAFF
NA,TRBJ2-3,TRBV18,TRBD2,TGTGCCAGCTCACCAAGGACTAGCGGGGGGGCAAATACGCAGTATTTT,CASSPRTSGGANTQYF
NA,TRBJ2-5,TRBV28,TRBD2,TGTGCCAGCAGTCCACTCCGGCGGGAGTTCCAAGAGACCCAGTACTTC,CASSPLRREFQETQYF
NA,TRBJ2-5,TRBV7-9,TRBD2,TGTGCCAGCAGCTTCGGGACTAGCGGGGCTAGAAGAAAAGAGACCCAGTACTTC,CASSFGTSGARRKETQYF
NA,TRBJ2-7,TRBV27,TRBD2,TGTGCCAGCGGGACTAGCGGTACTTACGAGCAGTACTTC,CASGTSGTYEQYF
NA,TRBJ1-2,TRBV6-1,NA,TGTGCCAGCAATTATGGGGCCAACTATGGCTACACCTTC,CASNYGANYGYTF
NA,TRBJ2-5,TRBV7-6,TRBD2,TGTGCCAGCAGCTTAAACGTCGGGAGGATAGAGACCCAGTACTTC,CASSLNVGRIETQYF
NA,TRBJ1-4,TRBV2,NA,TGTGCCAGCGGCGGCTCAACTAATGAAAAACTGTTTTTT,CASGGSTNEKLFF
medium-sized,TRBJ1-4,TRBV28,TRBD1,TGTGCCAGCAGGGCAGGACAGGTTACTAATGAAAAACTGTTTTTT,CASRAGQVTNEKLFF
NA,TRBJ2-1,TRBV29-1,NA,TGCAGCGTTGCCCGTAGGGGCTCCTACAATGAGCAGTTCTTC,CSVARRGSYNEQFF
NA,TRBJ2-2,TRBV7-2,NA,TGTGCCAGCAGCGCGGGACCCGCGAACACCGGGGAGCTGTTTTTT,CASSAGPANTGELFF
NA,TRBJ2-7,TRBV28,TRBD2,TGTGCCAGCAGTCAACTAGCGTACGAGCAGTACTTC,CASSQLAYEQYF
NA,TRBJ1-1,TRBV29-1,NA,TGCAGCGCCCCCGACGCGGGGAACACTGAAGCTTTCTTT,CSAPDAGNTEAFF
NA,TRBJ2-1,TRBV19,TRBD2,TGTGCCAGTATACCGACTAGCGGGAGGGGTAATGAGCAGTTCTTC,CASIPTSGRGNEQFF
few,TRBJ1-4,TRBV6-5,TRBD1,TGTGCCAGCAGTTACGCACAGGGGCGTAATGAAAAACTGTTTTTT,CASSYAQGRNEKLFF
few,TRBJ2-1,TRBV6-6,NA,TGTGCCAGCAGTTACAGGACAGACAATGAGCAGTTCTTC,CASSYRTDNEQFF
NA,TRBJ2-1,TRBV25-1,NA,TGTGCCAGCAGTGAATACGTCAATGAGCAGTTCTTC,CASSEYVNEQFF
NA,TRBJ2-7,TRBV6-5,NA,TGTGCCAGCAGTTACAGCCATTCCGGGTCTTACGAGCAGTACTTC,CASSYSHSGSYEQYF
NA,TRBJ2-7,TRBV5-4,TRBD2,TGTGCCAGCAGCTTGGCAGGGACCCGCGGGGGCGAGCAGTACTTC,CASSLAGTRGGEQYF
NA,TRBJ2-3,TRBV6-1,NA,TGTGCCAGTACATTTACAGGGACAGATACGCAGTATTTT,CASTFTGTDTQYF
NA,TRBJ2-7,TRBV4-3,TRBD1,TGCGCCAGCAGCCAAGAGACAGGGGGGTCCTACGAGCAGTACTTC,CASSQETGGSYEQYF
NA,TRBJ1-2,TRBV6-1,NA,TGTGCCAGCAGTGATTGGGGCCTGGGCTACACCTTC,CASSDWGLGYTF
few,TRBJ1-4,TRBV7-9,NA,TGTGCCAGCAGACCGACAGCTTTCGAAAAACTGTTTTTT,CASRPTAFEKLFF
NA,TRBJ1-1,TRBV5-4,NA,TGTGCCAGCAAAGCGGGAAACACTGAAGCTTTCTTT,CASKAGNTEAFF
once,TRBJ2-7,TRBV5-1,TRBD2,TGCGCCAGCAGCTTGGGTCCCAGGACGGGGACTAGCAGCTCGGAGCAGTACTTC,CASSLGPRTGTSSSEQYF
NA,TRBJ2-1,TRBV30,NA,TGTGCCTGGCAACCGGTGGGACTCTACAATGAGCAGTTCTTC,CAWQPVGLYNEQFF
once,TRBJ2-7,TRBV4-3,NA,TGCGCCAGCAGCCAAGAGGCGGGTAGCTCCTACGAGCAGTACTTC,CASSQEAGSSYEQYF
NA,TRBJ2-2,TRBV5-1,NA,TGCGCCAGCAGCGTGGACCCAGGGTCCGGGGAGCTGTTTTTT,CASSVDPGSGELFF
NA,TRBJ1-5,TRBV19,TRBD1,TGTGCCAGTAGTACTACAGGGGACCCTATTCAGCCCCAGCATTTT,CASSTTGDPIQPQHF
NA,TRBJ2-1,TRBV5-4,NA,TGTGCCAGCAGCTTCGGGGAATACAATGAGCAGTTCTTC,CASSFGEYNEQFF
NA,TRBJ1-5,TRBV28,NA,TGTGCCAGCAGTCCAGACAGTGCCCTCCATTTT,CASSPDSALHF
NA,TRBJ2-5,TRBV18,NA,TGTGCCAGCTCCCAATGCGGACAGAAGGGAGAGACCCAGTACTTC,CASSQCGQKGETQYF
NA,TRBJ2-5,TRBV27,NA,TGTGCCAGCAGTTTAATGGCTAGGGGAATCTCGGAGACCCAGTACTTC,CASSLMARGISETQYF
NA,TRBJ1-1,TRBV10-1,NA,TGCGCCAGCATGGCGGGGAACACTGAAGCTTTCTTT,CASMAGNTEAFF
NA,TRBJ2-3,TRBV2,TRBD2,TGTGCCAGCAGAGGGACTATTGTCGGTCGGGATACGCAGTATTTT,CASRGTIVGRDTQYF
NA,TRBJ1-3,TRBV4-3,NA,TGCGCCAGCAGCCCTAACCCTCGACAGGACTTCGGAAACACCATATATTTT,CASSPNPRQDFGNTIYF
NA,TRBJ2-3,TRBV7-2,NA,TGTGCCAGCAGCTTACGAGGTTCAGATACGCAGTATTTT,CASSLRGSDTQYF
NA,TRBJ2-5,TRBV10-3,NA,TGTGCCAGCCTACCCCGACCGGGGGAGACCCAGTACTTC,CASLPRPGETQYF
NA,TRBJ1-3,TRBV4-3,NA,TGCGCCAGCAGCCCCGGGCGGGGGACTGGAAACACCATATATTTT,CASSPGRGTGNTIYF
NA,TRBJ2-7,TRBV14,TRBD2,TGTGCCAGCAGCCAACGGTCTTCGGGGAGGGCGGAATACGAGCAGTACTTC,CASSQRSSGRAEYEQYF
NA,TRBJ1-5,TRBV2,NA,TGTGCCAGCAGTGAAGGTAGGGGCGGCAATCAGCCCCAGCATTTT,CASSEGRGGNQPQHF
NA,TRBJ1-2,TRBV28,NA,TGTGCCAGCAGTTTGGGCCAGGTACCCTATGGCTACACCTTC,CASSLGQVPYGYTF
NA,TRBJ2-1,TRBV11-3,TRBD2,TGTGCCAGCAGCTCCGCCTGGGGGACTAGCGGGAGGGCCTACGATGAGCAGTTCTTC,CASSSAWGTSGRAYDEQFF
NA,TRBJ1-6,TRBV6-1,NA,TGTGCCAGCACCGCAAGAGGACTTGATTCACCCCTCCACTTT,CASTARGLDSPLHF
NA,TRBJ2-5,TRBV18,TRBD1,TGTGCCAGCTCACCACAGCAGGGGGCCCAAGAGACCCAGTACTTC,CASSPQQGAQETQYF
NA,TRBJ2-7,TRBV7-9,NA,TGTGCCAGCAGCTTACCAGGACTTGCCTACGAGCAGTACTTC,CASSLPGLAYEQYF
NA,TRBJ2-3,TRBV2,TRBD2,TGTGCCAGCAGACTAGCGGGGGGATTCTCTAGCACAGATACGCAGTATTTT,CASRLAGGFSSTDTQYF
few,TRBJ1-2,TRBV5-5,NA,TGTGCCAGCAGCTTATCGAGTGAACGTTACTATGGCTACACCTTC,CASSLSSERYYGYTF
NA,TRBJ2-7,TRBV28,TRBD1,TGTGCCATCATGAACAGGGGTCGCTACGAGCAGTACTTC,CAIMNRGRYEQYF
NA,TRBJ1-5,TRBV28,TRBD1,TGTGCCAGCAGTTCAGGACAGGGTAATCAGCCCCAGCATTTT,CASSSGQGNQPQHF
NA,TRBJ2-2,TRBV6-1,TRBD2,TGTGCCAGCACGAGGGAGGGTGGGGGCACCGGGGAGCTGTTTTTT,CASTREGGGTGELFF
NA,TRBJ2-1,TRBV5-1,TRBD2,TGCGCCAGCAGCCGCGGAGGCGGGGGGGCTTACAATGAGCAGTTCTTC,CASSRGGGGAYNEQFF
NA,TRBJ2-7,TRBV12-5,NA,TGTGCTAGTGCCCTACAGGGATTGGGGGACGAGCAGTACTTC,CASALQGLGDEQYF
once,TRBJ1-1,TRBV6-1,NA,TGTGCCAGCAGTGGACATCTGAACACTGAAGCTTTCTTT,CASSGHLNTEAFF